These 23 T cell receptor beta chains were sequenced from one sample in a study of blood T cell repertoires in COVID-19. Profiling relied on immunoSEQ multiplex PCR, and the TCRdb table lists in-frame clones only, not all of them. The profile shows 120,000 or so clones, about 88% of them singletons. Source material: peripheral blood. The receptors were sampled from a woman in her fifties or sixties with acute or convalescent COVID-19.

The chain combines TRBV13 with TRBJ2-3; possible D gene TRBD1, 6 bases. The CDR3 is made up of 13 amino acids. CDR1 and CDR2 (germline): PRHDT, FYEKMQ (reference sequence). V was shortened by 5 bases and J by 6 bases, with 12 bases between the two germline ends. CDR3 in amino acids: CASSLGTQDTQYF. Here the CDR3 DNA reads TGTGCCAGCAGCCTCGGGACACAGGATACGCAGTATTTT.

This chain joins TRBV5-5 and TRBJ1-5; 9 bases fit TRBD1. V shed 4 bases and J 6 bases; nucleotides not matched to a gene: 11. CDR1 and CDR2 from the germline V gene are SGHKS and YYEKEE (reference sequence). The CDR3 has 16 amino acids. CDR3 protein: CASSASGTGIGQPQHF. In DNA form, the CDR3 reads TGTGCCAGCAGCGCCTCCGGGACAGGGATCGGTCAGCCCCAGCATTTT.

V and J are TRBV18 and TRBJ2-2, with 7 bases that match TRBD1. CDR3 length: 15 residues. Trimming took 5 bases from V and 2 from J; bases not matched to a gene: 5. Germline CDR1 reads KGHSH; CDR2 reads LQKENI. CDR3 nucleotide sequence: TGTGCCAGCTCAAAAAGACAGGGAAACACCGGGGAGCTGTTTTTT. It encodes CASSKRQGNTGELFF. Looking up the rest from reference TRBV18 and TRBJ2-2 gives the full variable domain: NAGVMQNPRHLVRRRGQEARLRCSPMKGHSHVYWYRQLPEEGLKFMVYLQKENIIDESGMPKERFSAEFPKEGPSILRIQQVVRGDSAAYFCASSKRQGNTGELFFGEGSRLTVL.

The gene calls are TRBV27 and TRBJ1-4, with TRBD1 as a possible D gene (6 bases). V gave up 0 bases and J gave up 8 bases, with 13 bases separating them. Looked up from germline, CDR1 is MNHEY and CDR2 is SMNVEV (reference sequence). The CDR3 runs 15 residues. The CDR3 loop reads CASSLSVQGPEKLFF. In nucleotides, the CDR3 is TGTGCCAGCAGTTTATCTGTACAGGGCCCAGAAAAACTGTTTTTT.

The rearrangement uses TRBV19 and TRBJ2-3, with D perhaps TRBD1 (8 bases). The CDR3 spans 15 residues. Trimming shortened V by 8 bases and J by 6 bases, and 21 bases separated the two germline ends. Germline lookup yields CDR1 LNHDA and CDR2 SQIVND (reference sequence). The CDR3 DNA sequence: TGTGCCAGTCGCCTTTGGACAGGGCGGGGGGATACGCAGTATTTT. Its translation is CASRLWTGRGDTQYF. Together with reference TRBV19 and TRBJ2-3, the CDR3 gives the full variable domain: DGGITQSPKYLFRKEGQNVTLSCEQNLNHDAMYWYRQDPGQGLRLIYYSQIVNDFQKGDIAEGYSVSREKKESFPLTVTSAQKNPTAFYLCASRLWTGRGDTQYFGPGTRLTVL.

This chain joins TRBV7-2 and TRBJ2-7, with 7 bases aligning to TRBD2. Germline V gene sequence: CDR1 SGHTA, CDR2 FQGNSA. With 7 bases clipped from V and 2 bases from J, the junction kept 8 bases outside the gene matches. This CDR3 has 14 residues. The CDR3 DNA follows: TGTGCCAGCAATAGGGGAGGGTTCGCCTACGAGCAGTACTTC. Protein sequence: CASNRGGFAYEQYF.

The gene calls are TRBV19 and TRBJ2-1; D remains unclear. There are 14 residues in the CDR3. The germline gives CDR1 LNHDA, CDR2 SQIVND (reference sequence). Trimming took off 3 bases at V and 7 bases at J, with 13 bases between the two ends. Here the CDR3 reads CASSITPSANEQFF. The CDR3 DNA sequence: TGTGCCAGTAGTATCACCCCCAGCGCGAATGAGCAGTTCTTC.

This chain uses TRBV15 with TRBJ1-4; D is uncertain. V shed 3 bases and J shed 2 bases, with 10 bases lying between them. The CDR3 runs 15 residues. The germline gives CDR1 LNHNV, CDR2 YYDKDF (reference sequence). CDR3 in amino acids: CATSRAGSTNEKLFF. The CDR3 DNA follows: TGTGCCACCAGCAGGGCCGGGAGCACTAATGAAAAACTGTTTTTT.

The V gene is TRBV28, the J gene TRBJ2-5; tentative D call: TRBD1 (6 bases). Germline CDR1 reads MDHEN; CDR2 reads SYDVKM. V was pared by 7 bases and J by 3 bases, with 18 bases between. The CDR3 contains 15 residues. The CDR3 protein is CASIKGRQGKETQYF. The CDR3 nucleotides are TGTGCCAGCATCAAAGGCCGGCAGGGGAAAGAGACCCAGTACTTC.

This chain joins TRBV12-3 or TRBV12-4 and TRBJ2-1; 9 bases are a match to TRBD2. The CDR3 runs 13 residues. V gave up 4 bases and J gave up 10 bases; unmatched junction bases: 5. CDR3 DNA sequence: TGTGCCAGCAGTTACGGCGGGAGGGACGAGCAGTTCTTC. It codes for CASSYGGRDEQFF.

The rearrangement uses TRBV15 and TRBJ1-5; D is uncertain. The CDR3 has 15 amino acids. The V and J ends lost 0 bases and 0 bases respectively, with 6 bases between them. Germline CDR1 LNHNV, CDR2 YYDKDF (reference sequence). CDR3 coding DNA: TGTGCCACCAGCAGAGATAACTATAGCAATCAGCCCCAGCATTTT. This gives the protein CATSRDNYSNQPQHF. The full variable domain, rest sourced from reference TRBV15 and TRBJ1-5, is DAMVIQNPRYQVTQFGKPVTLSCSQTLNHNVMYWYQQKSSQAPKLLFHYYDKDFNNEADTPDNFQSRRPNTSFCFLDIRSPGLGDTAMYLCATSRDNYSNQPQHFGDGTRLSIL.

This chain joins TRBV6-2 or TRBV6-3 and TRBJ1-1, with a weak D call TRBD1 (5 bases). The V gene lost 1 base and the J gene lost 4 bases, with 10 bases spanning the gap. CDR3 length equals 14 residues. Germline CDR1 is MNHEY and CDR2 is SVGEGT. The CDR3 coding sequence is TGTGCCAGCAGTTACTTGAGGGGAGGCACTGAAGCTTTCTTT. Its protein product is CASSYLRGGTEAFF.

This rearrangement joins TRBV30 to TRBJ1-3; D possibly corresponds to TRBD1 (6 bases). The CDR3 sequence is 14 residues long. Germline V gene data show CDR1 as GTSNPN and CDR2 as SVGIG (reference sequence). Trimming left V 3 bases short and J 0 bases short, with 9 bases between. The CDR3 spells CAWRGRGSGNTIYF. CDR3 DNA: TGTGCCTGGAGAGGCAGGGGCTCTGGAAACACCATATATTTT.

The V and J genes are TRBV10-3 and TRBJ2-4; 15 bases are shared with TRBD2. After removal of 0 bases from V and 1 base from J, the junction contained 10 bases not matched to a gene. Germline values: CDR1 ENHRY, CDR2 SYGVKD. The CDR3 totals 21 residues. CDR3 sequence reads: CAISESLGLAGGPSAKNIQYF. DNA for the CDR3: TGTGCCATCAGTGAGTCTTTAGGACTAGCGGGAGGGCCCTCGGCCAAAAACATTCAGTACTTC.

This rearrangement joins TRBV19 to TRBJ2-3; 12 bases fit TRBD1. The CDR3 runs to 17 residues. V trimming: 3 bases; J trimming: 5 bases; junction bases outside the gene matches: 9. Germline V gene sequence: CDR1 LNHDA, CDR2 SQIVND (reference sequence). CDR3 sequence (DNA): TGTGCCAGTAGTATTTATTCGGGGACAGGGGGCCAAGATACGCAGTATTTT. Its translation: CASSIYSGTGGQDTQYF.

Only a few counts were recorded for this clone. The rearrangement links TRBV19 to TRBJ1-3; perhaps TRBD1 as D (5 bases). The CDR3 covers 15 residues. Looked up from germline, CDR1 is LNHDA and CDR2 is SQIVND (reference sequence). Trimming shortened V by 6 bases and J by 4 bases, and 16 bases separated the two germline ends. The CDR3: CASRSGGAGGNTIYF. The DNA for the CDR3 is TGTGCCAGTAGGAGTGGAGGGGCCGGCGGAAACACCATATATTTT.

The sample holds one count of this clone. This chain uses TRBV2 with TRBJ2-7; TRBD1 matches 9 bases. Germline loops: CDR1 SNHLY, CDR2 FYNNEI. This CDR3 has 13 residues. The trim removed 5 bases at V and 6 bases at J, leaving 5 bases unmatched. This chain's CDR3 is CASSRDRAGEQYF. Written as DNA, the CDR3 is TGTGCCAGCAGTCGGGACAGGGCAGGCGAGCAGTACTTC.

This chain uses TRBV2 with TRBJ2-1, with a possible D match to TRBD1 (6 bases). In germline, CDR1 is SNHLY, CDR2 FYNNEI. The CDR3 contains 11 residues. Trimming stripped 9 bases from V and 6 bases from J, with 9 bases between. The CDR3 DNA reads TGTGCCAGACAGGGAATCAATGAGCAGTTCTTC. Encoded protein: CARQGINEQFF.

The chain is built from TRBV3-1 (or the pseudogene TRBV3-2) and TRBJ2-2, with D possibly matching TRBD1 (6 bases). V lost 3 bases to trimming and J lost 0 bases, with 8 bases between them. CDR3 size: 15 residues. CDR1 and CDR2 from the germline V gene are LGHDT and YNNKEL (reference sequence). DNA of the CDR3: TGTGCCAGCAGCCAGGACAGTACGAACACCGGGGAGCTGTTTTTT. It encodes CASSQDSTNTGELFF.

This clone was observed a handful of times. The chain links TRBV10-3 to TRBJ1-6, with TRBD1 matching 8 bases. Germline V gene sequence: CDR1 ENHRY, CDR2 SYGVKD. The CDR3 sequence is 15 residues long. V lost 5 bases and J lost 7; bases outside the gene matches: 7. The CDR3 bases are TGTGCCATCAGTTTATCGACAGGGGCAAATTCACCCCTCCACTTT. Translation gives CAISLSTGANSPLHF.

This chain connects TRBV4-2 to TRBJ1-5; D may be TRBD1 (6 bases). Germline CDR1 and CDR2: LGHNA and YNFKEQ. V was trimmed by 0 bases and J by 1 base, leaving 19 bases between them. This CDR3 comprises 19 residues. The CDR3 nucleotides read TGTGCCAGCAGCCAAGATGGGGGCGGGGGACGCTTAAGCAATCAGCCCCAGCATTTT. This codes for CASSQDGGGGRLSNQPQHF.

The chain combines TRBV28 with TRBJ1-2; no reliable D call. The CDR3 totals 13 residues. Between the trimmed V and J ends, which lost 5 bases and 3 bases, there was a span of 10 bases. The germline V gene has CDR1 MDHEN and CDR2 SYDVKM. The CDR3 DNA follows: TGTGCCAGCAGTGAGCGACGGGACTATGGCTACACCTTC. Translating gives CASSERRDYGYTF.

The chain uses TRBV27 and TRBJ1-1; 8 nucleotides agree with TRBD1. The CDR3 runs to 13 residues. V was pared by 4 bases and J by 5 bases, with 3 bases of the junction left unmatched. Germline loops: CDR1 MNHEY, CDR2 SMNVEV (reference sequence). CDR3 region: CASSYGQGTEAFF. The DNA for the CDR3 is TGTGCCAGCAGTTACGGACAGGGAACTGAAGCTTTCTTT.